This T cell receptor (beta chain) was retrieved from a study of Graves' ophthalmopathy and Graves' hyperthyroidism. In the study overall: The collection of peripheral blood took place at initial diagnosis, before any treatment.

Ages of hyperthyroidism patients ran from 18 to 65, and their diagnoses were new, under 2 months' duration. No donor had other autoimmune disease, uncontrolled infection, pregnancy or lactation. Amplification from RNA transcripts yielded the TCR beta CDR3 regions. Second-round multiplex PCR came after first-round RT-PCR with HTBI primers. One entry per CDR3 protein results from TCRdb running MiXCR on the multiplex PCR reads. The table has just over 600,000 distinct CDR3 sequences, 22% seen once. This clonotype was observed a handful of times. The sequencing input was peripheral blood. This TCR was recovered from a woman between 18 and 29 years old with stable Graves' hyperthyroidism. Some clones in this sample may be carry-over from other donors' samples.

The chain's CDR3 is CASSSRPSRNSGNTIYF. The CDR3 nucleotides are TGCGCCAGCAGCTCCAGACCCTCGAGGAACTCTGGAAACACCATATATTTT. The J gene is TRBJ1-3, the V gene TRBV5-1, with D unclear. From germline, CDR1 is SGHRS and CDR2 YFSETQ. The CDR3 has 17 amino acids. Trimming removed 3 bases at V and 0 bases at J, with 16 bases between.